Each of the 21 T cell receptor beta chains below was sequenced from the same sample in a study of blood T cell repertoires in COVID-19 (dated by TCRdb to between 2020 and 2021). The library was obtained by the immunoSEQ multiplex PCR assay. This is the immuneACCESS table as TCRdb keeps it, with only in-frame sequences that have V and J called. A part of the clones is gone; compared with another copy, unresolved V genes explain less than half, and the rest is unexplained. This sample comprises about 120,000 clones, roughly 80% of them detected only once. The ten most abundant clones make up 16% of the sample. Material: peripheral blood. The source is a woman aged 55-70 years with acute or convalescent COVID-19.

This clone turned up a few times. The chain has TRBV20-1 and TRBJ1-1; 7 nucleotides match TRBD1. There are 15 residues in the CDR3. Unmatched junction bases numbered 9, after V lost 3 bases and J lost 2 bases. Germline values: CDR1 DFQATT, CDR2 SNEGSKA (reference sequence). CDR3 loop: CSASFQGVRNTEAFF. The CDR3 DNA follows: TGCAGTGCTAGTTTCCAGGGGGTTAGAAACACTGAAGCTTTCTTT.

This clone has a single count. This chain joins TRBV6-5 and TRBJ1-1; TRBD1 matches 7 bases. The germline V gene has CDR1 MNHEY and CDR2 SVGAGI. V lost 6 bases, J lost 1 base, and 5 bases stayed unmatched. This CDR3 has 14 amino acids. The CDR3 nucleotides are TGTGCCAGCAGGTTGACAGGGCAGAACACTGAAGCTTTCTTT. Translating it yields CASRLTGQNTEAFF.

The rearrangement joins TRBV28 to TRBJ1-5; tentative D call: TRBD1 (5 bases). There are 13 residues in the CDR3. Germline V gene data show CDR1 as MDHEN and CDR2 as SYDVKM. Trimming removed 8 bases at V and 6 bases at J, with 14 bases between. The CDR3 bases are TGTGCCAGCGGGAGGGGAGGGCCTCAGCCCCAGCATTTT. Its translation: CASGRGGPQPQHF.

The V and J genes are TRBV19 and TRBJ2-7; tentatively, D is TRBD1 (6 bases). The germline V gene encodes CDR1 LNHDA and CDR2 SQIVND (reference sequence). V lost 5 bases and J 5 bases, leaving 7 bases between the germline ends. This CDR3 comprises 11 residues. In nucleotides, the CDR3 is TGTGCCAGTAGTTGGGGGCACGAGCAGTACTTC. Translating it yields CASSWGHEQYF.

The V call is TRBV18, the J call TRBJ1-1, with TRBD1 matching over 11 bases. Unmatched junction bases numbered 4, after V lost 3 bases and J lost 4 bases. The V gene's germline CDR1 is KGHSH and CDR2 LQKENI. CDR3 size: 15 residues. The CDR3 nucleotides are TGTGCCAGCTCACCGCAAGGGACAGGGGGCACTGAAGCTTTCTTT. Its protein product is CASSPQGTGGTEAFF.

The chain employs TRBV12-5 and TRBJ2-7, with D unresolved. This CDR3 contains 16 residues. Trimming stripped 5 bases from V and 2 bases from J, with 19 bases between. Germline assignment: CDR1 LGHNT and CDR2 FRNRAP. The CDR3 coding sequence is TGTGCTAGTGGTCTGCGAGGCCGGCCGGCAGCCTACGAGCAGTACTTC. Encoded protein: CASGLRGRPAAYEQYF.

The J gene is TRBJ1-1, the V gene TRBV15, with a possible D match to TRBD1 (6 bases). V shed 4 bases and J shed 2 bases, with 11 bases lying between them. From germline, CDR1 is LNHNV and CDR2 YYDKDF (reference sequence). CDR3 size: 14 residues. Here the CDR3 reads CATSNSQGNTEAFF. CDR3 bases: TGTGCCACCAGCAATTCACAGGGAAACACTGAAGCTTTCTTT.

J is TRBJ2-5 and V is TRBV5-1; D perhaps matches TRBD1 (5 bases). The CDR3 has 14 residues. Germline CDR1 and CDR2: SGHRS and YFSETQ. The V end lost 2 bases, the J end lost 0 bases, and 8 bases lay between the germline ends. This CDR3 is CASSFYRYQETQYF. The CDR3 coding sequence is TGCGCCAGCAGCTTTTACAGGTACCAAGAGACCCAGTACTTC. Full variable domain (rest looked up from reference TRBV5-1 and TRBJ2-5): KAGVTQTPRYLIKTRGQQVTLSCSPISGHRSVSWYQQTPGQGLQFLFEYFSETQRNKGNFPGRFSGRQFSNSRSEMNVSTLELGDSALYLCASSFYRYQETQYFGPGTRLLVL.

The rearrangement links TRBV4-3 to TRBJ2-1; maybe TRBD2 (7 bases). Trimming left V 0 bases short and J 7 bases short, with 19 bases between. Germline CDR1 LGHNA, CDR2 YSLEER. The CDR3 covers 17 residues. In DNA, the CDR3 is TGCGCCAGCAGCCAAGACCCTGGCGGGGGCGCCAGGAATGAGCAGTTCTTC. It is translated as CASSQDPGGGARNEQFF.

The rearrangement uses TRBV3-1 (or the pseudogene TRBV3-2) and TRBJ2-7; D is undetermined. The CDR3 extends over 12 amino acids. Germline V gene sequence: CDR1 LGHDT, CDR2 YNNKEL (reference sequence). V was shortened by 4 bases and J by 4 bases, with 8 bases between the two germline ends. CDR3 sequence (DNA): TGTGCCAGCAGCCCAACCGGTTACGAGCAGTACTTC. Translation: CASSPTGYEQYF.

The chain joins TRBV5-1 to TRBJ1-5; D gene ambiguous. Germline CDR1 and CDR2: SGHRS and YFSETQ. The length of the CDR3 is 18 residues. Deletions cut 5 bases from V and 1 base from J, with 22 bases between. For the CDR3, the DNA is TGCGCCAGCAGTGACGGCGCGCGGGAGATCCAGAGCAATCAGCCCCAGCATTTT. Translated, it gives CASSDGAREIQSNQPQHF.

This sequence joins TRBV9 and TRBJ2-7; TRBD1 matches 8 bases. The germline CDR1 and CDR2 sequences are SGDLS and YYNGEE. V dropped 2 bases and J dropped 3; count of bases not matched to a gene: 10. The CDR3 contains 16 residues. The CDR3 region is CASSVLPGQDFYEQYF. The CDR3 nucleotides are TGTGCCAGCAGCGTCCTACCGGGACAGGATTTCTACGAGCAGTACTTC.

This clone has more than one count but fewer than ten. The chain combines TRBV11-2 with TRBJ1-5, with 10 bases that match TRBD1. Germline CDR1 and CDR2: SGHAT and FQNNGV. This CDR3 is built from 15 residues. V was pared by 1 base and J by 6 bases, with 3 bases of the junction left unmatched. The CDR3: CASSLGQGAGQPQHF. CDR3 coding DNA: TGTGCCAGCAGCTTAGGACAGGGGGCGGGTCAGCCCCAGCATTTT.

The table lists this clone with a few counts. The gene calls are TRBV13 and TRBJ2-1; D remains unclear. The CDR3 is made up of 11 amino acids. CDR1 and CDR2 (germline): PRHDT, FYEKMQ (reference sequence). V shed 4 bases and J shed 6 bases, with 4 bases lying between them. The CDR3 nucleotides are TGTGCCAGCAGCTCGGGCAATGAGCAGTTCTTC. Translated: CASSSGNEQFF.

V gene TRBV11-2 combines with J gene TRBJ1-1; the D is unclear. This CDR3 region has 14 residues. The germline V gene encodes CDR1 SGHAT and CDR2 FQNNGV. V lost 0 bases and J 6 bases, leaving 11 bases between the germline ends. The CDR3 loop is CASSLDGVIPEAFF. The CDR3 DNA is TGTGCCAGCAGCTTAGACGGGGTAATACCTGAAGCTTTCTTT.

The V call is TRBV4-2, the J call TRBJ1-1; a weak D match, TRBD1 (5 bases). Germline CDR1 is LGHNA and CDR2 is YNFKEQ. Deletions cut 11 bases from V and 1 base from J, with 20 bases between. The CDR3 sequence is 15 residues long. In nucleotides, the CDR3 is TGTGCCTCCAGCCCTGATCAGGGAGGGAACACTGAAGCTTTCTTT. As protein: CASSPDQGGNTEAFF.

The chain is built from TRBV6-5 and TRBJ1-6; 10 positions match TRBD1. V shed 8 bases, J shed 9 bases, and the junction held 4 bases outside the gene matches. The germline CDR1 and CDR2 sequences are MNHEY and SVGAGI. This CDR3 spans 13 amino acids. The CDR3 is CASRTGGTSPLHF. The CDR3 DNA sequence: TGTGCCAGCCGGACAGGGGGAACTTCACCCCTCCACTTT.

The rearrangement links TRBV5-6 to TRBJ1-6, with 7 bases fitting TRBD1. The germline CDR1 and CDR2 sequences are SGHDT and YYEEEE. The length of the CDR3 is 14 residues. After removal of 4 bases from V and 10 bases from J, the junction contained 8 bases not matched to a gene. In nucleotides, the CDR3 is TGTGCCAGCAGCCTCCGGGACAGAGCCTCACCCCTCCACTTT. This codes for CASSLRDRASPLHF.

V gene TRBV20-1 combines with J gene TRBJ2-1; no definite D call. The CDR3 is 11 amino acids. Germline-derived CDR1 and CDR2 are DFQATT and SNEGSKA (reference sequence). Trimming took 3 bases from V and 6 from J, leaving 6 bases between them. Here the CDR3 DNA reads TGCAGTGCTAGTGAGAGCAATGAGCAGTTCTTC. It specifies CSASESNEQFF.

This chain joins TRBV6-2 or TRBV6-3 and TRBJ1-2; 7 bases map to TRBD1. With 7 bases clipped from V and 6 bases from J, the junction kept 5 bases outside the gene matches. Germline assignment: CDR1 MNHEY and CDR2 SVGEGT. The CDR3 is 12 amino acids. CDR3: CASTPTGNGYTF. The CDR3 bases are TGTGCCAGCACCCCGACAGGGAATGGCTACACCTTC.

CDR3 in amino acids: CASSLWLNEKLFF. CDR3 DNA sequence: TGCGCCAGCAGCTTGTGGCTTAATGAAAAACTGTTTTTT. The gene calls are TRBV5-1 and TRBJ1-4, with unresolved D. Trimming took 1 base from V and 4 from J, leaving 5 bases between them. The V gene's germline CDR1 is SGHRS and CDR2 YFSETQ. The CDR3 sequence is 13 residues long.